A selection of T cell receptor beta chains follows, all from one sample in a study of T cell responses to AZD1222 COVID-19 vaccine. The repertoire was sequenced with immunoSEQ multiplex PCR; TCRdb's copy has only in-frame clones and lacks some. The sample contains around 97,000 clones, 90% of which appear only once. The specimen was peripheral blood, collected on day 0 of AZD1222 vaccination. The source of these receptors is an adult in good health. Both conserved end residues are part of each CDR3. Fields, in order: clone size, V gene, J gene, D gene, CDR3 protein, CDR3 DNA. The D gene is left open where the match is weak. Rows give clone size only sometimes, using once, few, many, or a class for an expanded clone.

>few|TRBV9|TRBJ1-2|-
CASSSSGGGRNYGYTF
TGTGCCAGCAGCTCCTCCGGTGGAGGCAGGAACTATGGCTACACCTTC
>-|TRBV19|TRBJ1-2|TRBD1
CASSIPPGGNGYTF
TGTGCCAGTAGTATACCGCCAGGGGGAAATGGCTACACCTTC
>-|TRBV7-6|TRBJ1-1|-
CASSGYMNTEAFF
TGTGCCAGCAGTGGATATATGAACACTGAAGCTTTCTTT
>-|TRBV5-1|TRBJ2-7|-
CASSFPGSSYEQYF
TGCGCCAGCAGCTTCCCGGGGAGCTCCTACGAGCAGTACTTC
>-|TRBV19|TRBJ1-1|-
CASYRQQNTEAFF
TGTGCCAGTTACCGGCAGCAGAACACTGAAGCTTTCTTT
>-|TRBV4-3|TRBJ2-1|TRBD1
CASSQSPGTAAYNEQFF
TGCGCCAGCAGCCAAAGCCCCGGGACAGCGGCCTACAATGAGCAGTTCTTC
>-|TRBV9|TRBJ1-2|TRBD1
CASSSQTGSNYGYTF
TGTGCCAGCAGCTCACAGACAGGGAGTAACTATGGCTACACCTTC
>-|TRBV7-9|TRBJ1-3|-
CASSTGTGNTIYF
TGTGCCAGCAGCACCGGGACTGGAAACACCATATATTTT
>-|TRBV4-1|TRBJ2-5|-
CASSQVLPETQYF
TGCGCCAGCAGCCAAGTTCTCCCAGAGACCCAGTACTTC
>-|TRBV6-6|TRBJ1-5|-
CASSYRQGNQPQHF
TGTGCCAGCAGTTATAGGCAGGGAAATCAGCCCCAGCATTTT
>-|TRBV5-1|TRBJ2-5|-
CASSLMSGNQETQYF
TGCGCCAGCAGCTTGATGTCAGGGAACCAAGAGACCCAGTACTTC
>-|TRBV5-8|TRBJ2-1|TRBD2
CASSLVGAGGTREQFF
TGTGCCAGCAGCTTGGTAGGAGCGGGGGGCACCCGTGAGCAGTTCTTC
>-|TRBV10-3|TRBJ2-5|-
CAIRTEGEETQYF
TGTGCCATCAGGACCGAGGGGGAGGAGACCCAGTACTTC
>-|TRBV6-4|TRBJ1-5|-
CASSEDRGNQPQHF
TGTGCCAGCAGTGAAGACCGAGGCAATCAGCCCCAGCATTTT
>-|TRBV3-1/TRBV3-2|TRBJ1-2|TRBD1
CASSQYGQGNGYTF
TGTGCCAGCAGCCAATACGGACAGGGGAATGGCTACACCTTC
>-|TRBV27|TRBJ2-7|-
CASSLGPPYEQYF
TGTGCCAGCAGTCTAGGTCCCCCCTACGAGCAGTACTTC
>-|TRBV4-1|TRBJ2-7|-
CASSQDRGEVYEQYF
TGCGCCAGCAGCCAAGATCGGGGCGAGGTCTACGAGCAGTACTTC
>-|TRBV2|TRBJ1-5|-
CASSVGGPNQPQHF
TGTGCCAGCAGCGTTGGGGGGCCGAATCAGCCCCAGCATTTT
>-|TRBV6-4|TRBJ2-1|TRBD2
CASSDSPAGGNEQFF
TGTGCCAGCAGTGACTCCCCAGCGGGGGGGAATGAGCAGTTCTTC
>-|TRBV28|TRBJ2-7|TRBD1
CASSFRQGDEQYF
TGTGCCAGCAGTTTTCGGCAGGGGGACGAGCAGTACTTC
>-|TRBV4-3|TRBJ2-3|-
CASSQERGHGTDTQYF
TGCGCCAGCAGCCAAGAACGGGGGCATGGCACAGATACGCAGTATTTT
>-|TRBV7-8|TRBJ1-6|-
CASSQDRLNSPLHF
TGTGCCAGCAGCCAAGACAGACTGAATTCACCCCTCCACTTT
>-|TRBV27|TRBJ1-2|TRBD1
CASSLGGTGHPSYGYTF
TGTGCCAGCAGTTTAGGTGGGACAGGCCACCCGAGCTATGGCTACACCTTC
>-|TRBV11-3|TRBJ2-3|-
CASKGGGPTDTQYF
TGTGCCAGCAAGGGGGGGGGCCCCACAGATACGCAGTATTTT
>-|TRBV4-3|TRBJ2-2|TRBD2
CASSRVAGGDTGELFF
TGCGCCAGCAGCCGAGTAGCGGGGGGGGACACCGGGGAGCTGTTTTTT
>-|TRBV3-1/TRBV3-2|TRBJ2-5|TRBD2
CASSLVQREETQYF
TGTGCCAGCAGCCTGGTTCAGCGGGAGGAGACCCAGTACTTC
>-|TRBV5-1|TRBJ2-1|TRBD2
CASRISSGNNEQFF
TGCGCCAGCAGGATCTCTAGCGGAAACAATGAGCAGTTCTTC
>-|TRBV5-1|TRBJ1-1|TRBD1
CASSLGTGREAFF
TGCGCCAGCAGCTTGGGGACAGGGCGTGAAGCTTTCTTT
>once|TRBV6-2/TRBV6-3|TRBJ1-5|TRBD1
CASSYSRDRLSNQPQHF
TGTGCCAGCAGTTACTCGAGGGACAGGCTTAGCAATCAGCCCCAGCATTTT
>-|TRBV30|TRBJ2-3|-
CAWSSGRGFYTQYF
TGTGCCTGGAGTTCGGGGCGGGGATTCTATACGCAGTATTTT
>-|TRBV6-2/TRBV6-3|TRBJ1-5|TRBD1
CASSPTPDRGQPQHF
TGTGCCAGCAGCCCTACACCAGACAGGGGTCAGCCCCAGCATTTT
>few|TRBV6-2/TRBV6-3|TRBJ1-4|-
CASSKPPYLLGSEKLFF
TGTGCCAGCAGTAAACCTCCGTACCTCCTCGGGAGTGAAAAACTGTTTTTT
>-|TRBV15|TRBJ2-7|-
CATSVGHYGGEQYF
TGTGCCACCAGCGTGGGACACTATGGTGGCGAGCAGTACTTC
>-|TRBV21-1|TRBJ2-7|-
CASPQGRRSDLYEQYF
TGTGCCAGCCCACAAGGCAGGCGATCCGACCTCTACGAGCAGTACTTC
>few|TRBV10-3|TRBJ2-1|TRBD2
CALGLAGKSSYNEQFF
TGTGCCTTGGGACTAGCGGGGAAGAGCTCCTACAATGAGCAGTTCTTC
>-|TRBV7-2|TRBJ2-1|TRBD2
CASTHRGWTSAPPNEQFF
TGTGCCAGCACCCATAGGGGGTGGACTAGCGCCCCCCCCAATGAGCAGTTCTTC
>-|TRBV7-8|TRBJ1-6|-
CASSQQANRGSPLHF
TGTGCCAGCAGCCAACAGGCGAACCGGGGTTCACCCCTCCACTTT
>-|TRBV18|TRBJ2-1|TRBD2
CASSPPASGGPPGQFF
TGTGCCAGCTCACCACCGGCTAGCGGGGGGCCCCCGGGGCAGTTCTTC
>-|TRBV7-9|TRBJ2-7|TRBD1
CASSSGGTYEQYF
TGTGCCAGCAGCTCAGGGGGCACGTACGAGCAGTACTTC
>-|TRBV3-1/TRBV3-2|TRBJ1-5|-
CASSQVGAQPQHF
TGTGCCAGCAGCCAAGTGGGGGCTCAGCCCCAGCATTTT